Below, 6 T cell receptor beta chains from the same sample are listed, as sequenced in a study of T cell responses to AZD1222 COVID-19 vaccine. The assay was immunoSEQ multiplex PCR, and TCRdb's table has in-frame clones only and misses some. The sample lists under 85,000 clones, about 88% occurring once. Sample: peripheral blood, taken on day 0 of AZD1222 vaccination. Every receptor here comes from an adult in good health.

The chain uses TRBV5-1 and TRBJ1-2; 10 positions match TRBD1. The CDR3 covers 14 residues. V lost 4 bases to trimming and J lost 7 bases; unmatched junction nucleotides: 7. Per germline, CDR1 SGHRS and CDR2 YFSETQ. CDR3 residues: CASSPETGGSGYTF. DNA of the CDR3: TGCGCCAGCAGCCCCGAGACAGGGGGCTCTGGCTACACCTTC.

The chain combines TRBV28 with TRBJ2-7; D is ambiguous. Deletions cut 5 bases from V and 0 bases from J, with 14 bases between. The CDR3 consists of 15 residues. Looked up from germline, CDR1 is MDHEN and CDR2 is SYDVKM. The DNA of the CDR3 is TGTGCCAGCAGTATCGACTCTGCCAGCTCCTACGAGCAGTACTTC. This sequence encodes CASSIDSASSYEQYF.

This chain links TRBV18 with TRBJ2-1; maybe TRBD2 (6 bases). CDR3 length equals 15 residues. Germline V gene sequence: CDR1 KGHSH, CDR2 LQKENI. V dropped 0 bases and J dropped 0 bases, with 6 bases sitting between them. This chain's CDR3 is CASSPPGGSYNEQFF. In DNA, the CDR3 is TGTGCCAGCTCACCACCGGGGGGCTCCTACAATGAGCAGTTCTTC.

V is TRBV7-3 and J is TRBJ2-6; D is ambiguous. Deletions cut 5 bases from V and 0 bases from J, with 5 bases between. The germline V gene has CDR1 SGHTA and CDR2 FQGTGA. This CDR3 is built from 14 residues. The CDR3 region has the DNA TGTGCCAGCAGCAAGTCCTCTGGGGCCAACGTCCTGACTTTC. It codes for CASSKSSGANVLTF. Using reference TRBV7-3 and TRBJ2-6 for the parts outside the CDR3, the full variable domain is GAGVSQTPSNKVTEKGKYVELRCDPISGHTALYWYRQSLGQGPEFLIYFQGTGAADDSGLPNDRFFAVRPEGSVSTLKIQRTERGDSAVYLCASSKSSGANVLTFGAGSRLTVL.

The CDR3 loop is CASSIGARGAYEQYF. In DNA form, the CDR3 reads TGTGCCAGTAGTATTGGGGCACGGGGGGCCTACGAGCAGTACTTC. V gene TRBV19 combines with J gene TRBJ2-7; TRBD2 matches 7 bases. This CDR3 spans 15 amino acids. Germline loops: CDR1 LNHDA, CDR2 SQIVND (reference sequence). J lost 2 bases, V lost 3 bases, and 7 bases had no gene match.

The chain recombines TRBV4-2 with TRBJ2-5; D not resolved. Germline loops: CDR1 LGHNA, CDR2 YNFKEQ. This CDR3 is built from 13 residues. Trimming took off 0 bases at V and 3 bases at J, with 5 bases between the two ends. The CDR3 DNA sequence: TGTGCCAGCAGCCAAGATCGGGAAGAGACCCAGTACTTC. As protein: CASSQDREETQYF.